This TCR beta chain was sequenced during a study of regulatory T cells in long-lasting Graves disease. Study summary: Treatment with antithyroid drugs for over 5 years, together with positive TSH receptor antibodies, meant persistent Graves' disease.

Trimming took 4 bases from V and 3 from J, leaving 15 bases between them. The CDR3 has 15 residues. Study-level findings and limits: Newly diagnosed Graves' patients had higher TCR diversity than persistent ones. Peripheral blood was the sole material, not thyroid tissue.

Noted time point: persistent/refractory GD, antithyroid drugs over 5 years with positive TRAb. Following extraction of RNA from PBMCs, that RNA was used to make the TCR library. The patient group derived from an endocrinology department in Xi'an, China. In the case of this clonotype: Its antigen is unidentified.

Arm-PCR of CDR3 regions and iRepertoire HTBI primers were the basis on which TCR beta libraries were built. TCRdb redid the calling of the multiplex PCR reads with MiXCR, one entry per CDR3 protein. The sample records some 420,000 distinct CDR3 sequences, about 22% being singletons. This material consisted of peripheral blood mononuclear cells (PBMCs), taken when the disease was refractory, from a patient treated with antithyroid drugs. The sequence derives from a female donor with Graves disease. V usage is TRBV12-3 or TRBV12-4 and J usage is TRBJ1-1; possible D gene TRBD1, 6 bases. CDR3 nucleotides: TGTGCCAGCAGTTACTCGGACAGCGGGGACACTGAAGCTTTCTTT. Translated, it gives CASSYSDSGDTEAFF.